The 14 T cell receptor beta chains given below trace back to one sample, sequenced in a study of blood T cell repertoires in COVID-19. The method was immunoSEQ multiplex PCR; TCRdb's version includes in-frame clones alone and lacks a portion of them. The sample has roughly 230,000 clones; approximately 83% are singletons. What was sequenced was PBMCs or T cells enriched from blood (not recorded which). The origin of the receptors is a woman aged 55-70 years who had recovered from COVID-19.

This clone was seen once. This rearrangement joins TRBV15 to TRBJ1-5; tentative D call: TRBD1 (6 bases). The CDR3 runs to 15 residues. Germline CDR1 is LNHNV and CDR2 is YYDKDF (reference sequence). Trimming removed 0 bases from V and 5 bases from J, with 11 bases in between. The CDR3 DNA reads TGTGCCACCAGCAGAGATAGCAGGGGCCATCAGCCCCAGCATTTT. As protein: CATSRDSRGHQPQHF.

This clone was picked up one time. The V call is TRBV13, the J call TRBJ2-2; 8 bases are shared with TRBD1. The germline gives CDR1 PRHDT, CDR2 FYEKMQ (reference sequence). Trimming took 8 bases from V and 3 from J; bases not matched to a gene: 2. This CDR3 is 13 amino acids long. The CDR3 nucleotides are TGTGCCAGCGGGACAGGAGACACCGGGGAGCTGTTTTTT. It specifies CASGTGDTGELFF.

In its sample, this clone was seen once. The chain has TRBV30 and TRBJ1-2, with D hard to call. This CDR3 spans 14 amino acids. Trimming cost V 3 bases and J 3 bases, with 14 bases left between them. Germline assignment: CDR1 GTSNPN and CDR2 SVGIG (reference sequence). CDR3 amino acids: CAWRFVGQDYGYTF. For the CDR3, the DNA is TGTGCCTGGAGGTTCGTGGGTCAGGACTATGGCTACACCTTC.

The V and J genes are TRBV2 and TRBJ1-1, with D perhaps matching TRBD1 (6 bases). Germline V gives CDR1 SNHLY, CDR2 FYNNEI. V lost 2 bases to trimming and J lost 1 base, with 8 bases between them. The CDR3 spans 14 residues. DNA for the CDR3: TGTGCCAGCAGTGAACTGGGGGCGAACACTGAAGCTTTCTTT. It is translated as CASSELGANTEAFF.

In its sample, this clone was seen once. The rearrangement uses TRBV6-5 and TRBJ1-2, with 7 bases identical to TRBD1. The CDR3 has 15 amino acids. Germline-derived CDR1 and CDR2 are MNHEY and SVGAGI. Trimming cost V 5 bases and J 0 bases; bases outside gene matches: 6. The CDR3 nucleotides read TGTGCCAGCAGTCCATGGACAGGATCTAACTATGGCTACACCTTC. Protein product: CASSPWTGSNYGYTF.

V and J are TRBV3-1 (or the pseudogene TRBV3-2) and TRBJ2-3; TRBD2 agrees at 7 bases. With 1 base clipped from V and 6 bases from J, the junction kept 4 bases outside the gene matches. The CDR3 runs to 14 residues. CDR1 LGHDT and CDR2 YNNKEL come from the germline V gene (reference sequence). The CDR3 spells CASSQGLALDTQYF. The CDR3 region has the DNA TGTGCCAGCAGCCAAGGACTAGCACTGGATACGCAGTATTTT.

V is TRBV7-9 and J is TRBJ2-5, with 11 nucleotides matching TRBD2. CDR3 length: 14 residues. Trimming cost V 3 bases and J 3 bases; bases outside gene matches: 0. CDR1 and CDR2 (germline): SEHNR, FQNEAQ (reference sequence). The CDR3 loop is CASSLTSGKETQYF. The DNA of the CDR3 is TGTGCCAGCAGCTTGACTAGCGGGAAAGAGACCCAGTACTTC.

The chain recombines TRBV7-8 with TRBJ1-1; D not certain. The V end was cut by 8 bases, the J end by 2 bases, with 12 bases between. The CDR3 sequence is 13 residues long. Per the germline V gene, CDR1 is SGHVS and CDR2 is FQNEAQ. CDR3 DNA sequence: TGTGCCAGCTCGTCCGGGTCTAACACTGAAGCTTTCTTT. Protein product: CASSSGSNTEAFF.

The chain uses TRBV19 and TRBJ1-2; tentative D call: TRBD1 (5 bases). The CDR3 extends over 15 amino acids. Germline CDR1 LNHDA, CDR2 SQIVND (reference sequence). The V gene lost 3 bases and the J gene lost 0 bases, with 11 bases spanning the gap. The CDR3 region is CASSMTVKPNYGYTF. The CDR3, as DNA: TGTGCCAGTAGTATGACAGTTAAGCCTAACTATGGCTACACCTTC. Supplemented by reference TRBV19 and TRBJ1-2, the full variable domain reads DGGITQSPKYLFRKEGQNVTLSCEQNLNHDAMYWYRQDPGQGLRLIYYSQIVNDFQKGDIAEGYSVSREKKESFPLTVTSAQKNPTAFYLCASSMTVKPNYGYTFGSGTRLTVV.

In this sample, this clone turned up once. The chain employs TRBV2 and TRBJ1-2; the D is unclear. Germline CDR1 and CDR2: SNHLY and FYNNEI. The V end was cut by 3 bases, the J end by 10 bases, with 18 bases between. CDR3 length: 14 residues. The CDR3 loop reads CASSDEGRGVDYTF. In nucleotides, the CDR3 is TGTGCCAGCAGTGATGAGGGCCGGGGAGTCGACTACACCTTC.

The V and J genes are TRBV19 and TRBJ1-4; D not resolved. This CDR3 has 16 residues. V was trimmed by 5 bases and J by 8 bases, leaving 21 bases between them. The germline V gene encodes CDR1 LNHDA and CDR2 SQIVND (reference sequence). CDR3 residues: CASSQLSGGGQEKLFF. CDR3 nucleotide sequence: TGTGCCAGTAGTCAACTATCAGGCGGCGGGCAAGAAAAACTGTTTTTT.

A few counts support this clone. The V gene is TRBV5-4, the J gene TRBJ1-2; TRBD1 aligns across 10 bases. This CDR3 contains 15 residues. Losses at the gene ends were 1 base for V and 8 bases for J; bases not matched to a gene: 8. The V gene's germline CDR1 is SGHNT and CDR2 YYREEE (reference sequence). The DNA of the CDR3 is TGTGCCAGCAGCTTGATTGATTCGACAGGGGGCGGCTACACCTTC. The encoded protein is CASSLIDSTGGGYTF.

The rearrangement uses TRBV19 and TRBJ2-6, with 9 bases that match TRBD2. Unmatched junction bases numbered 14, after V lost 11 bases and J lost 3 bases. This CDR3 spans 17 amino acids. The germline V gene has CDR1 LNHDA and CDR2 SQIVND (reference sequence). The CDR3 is CACCWGGGAGGANVLTF. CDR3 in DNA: TGTGCCTGTTGTTGGGGCGGGGGGGCCGGTGGGGCCAACGTCCTGACTTTC.

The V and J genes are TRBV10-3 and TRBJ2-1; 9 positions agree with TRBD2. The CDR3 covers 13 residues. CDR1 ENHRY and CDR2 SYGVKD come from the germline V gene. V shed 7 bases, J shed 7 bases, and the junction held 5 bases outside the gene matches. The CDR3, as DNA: TGTGCCATCACTAGCGGGAATGTTAATGAGCAGTTCTTC. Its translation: CAITSGNVNEQFF.